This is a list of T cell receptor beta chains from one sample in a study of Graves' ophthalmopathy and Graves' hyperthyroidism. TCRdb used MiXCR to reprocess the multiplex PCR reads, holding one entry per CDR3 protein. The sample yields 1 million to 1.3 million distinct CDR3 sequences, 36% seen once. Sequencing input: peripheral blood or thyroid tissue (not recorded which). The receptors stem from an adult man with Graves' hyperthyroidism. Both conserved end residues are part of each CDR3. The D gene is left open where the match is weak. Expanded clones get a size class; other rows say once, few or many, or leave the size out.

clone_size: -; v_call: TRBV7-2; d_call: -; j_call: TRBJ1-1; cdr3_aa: CASSYEMGGMDTEAFF; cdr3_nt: TGTGCCAGCAGTTACGAGATGGGGGGTATGGACACTGAAGCTTTCTTT
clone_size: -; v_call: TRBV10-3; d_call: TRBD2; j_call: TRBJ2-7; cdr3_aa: CAIRPGPGLGPHYVEQYF; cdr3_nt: TGTGCCATCAGGCCGGGACCGGGACTAGGACCACACTACGTCGAGCAGTACTTC
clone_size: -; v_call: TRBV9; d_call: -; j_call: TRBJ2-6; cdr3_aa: CASSEGGAGVLTF; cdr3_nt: TGTGCCAGCAGCGAGGGGGGGGCCGGCGTCCTGACTTTC
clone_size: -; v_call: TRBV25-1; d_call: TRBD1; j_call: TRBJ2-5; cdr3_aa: CASSDWDPDREETQYF; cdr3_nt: TGTGCCAGCAGTGACTGGGATCCGGACAGGGAAGAGACCCAGTACTTC
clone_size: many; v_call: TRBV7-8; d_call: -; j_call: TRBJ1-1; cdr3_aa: CASSWADTEAFF; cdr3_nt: TGTGCCAGCAGCTGGGCAGACACTGAAGCTTTCTTT
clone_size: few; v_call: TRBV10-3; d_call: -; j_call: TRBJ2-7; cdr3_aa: CASSSPRRYEQYF; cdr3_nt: TGTGCCAGCAGTTCCCCTCGGCGCTACGAGCAGTACTTC
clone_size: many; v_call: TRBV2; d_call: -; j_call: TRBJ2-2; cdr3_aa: CATHGEVAGELFF; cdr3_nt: TGTGCCACACACGGAGAAGTGGCCGGGGAGCTGTTTTTT
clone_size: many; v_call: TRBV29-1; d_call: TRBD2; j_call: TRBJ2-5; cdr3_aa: CSVVTSGFQETQYF; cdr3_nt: TGCAGCGTTGTCACTAGCGGTTTTCAAGAGACCCAGTACTTC
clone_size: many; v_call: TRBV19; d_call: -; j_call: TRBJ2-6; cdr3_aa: CASRSQGSGANVLTF; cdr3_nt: TGTGCCAGTAGGTCACAGGGCTCCGGGGCCAACGTCCTGACTTTC
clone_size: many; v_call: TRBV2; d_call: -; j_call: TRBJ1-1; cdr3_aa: CASSAEWGGENTEAFF; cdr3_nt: TGTGCCAGCAGTGCCGAGTGGGGAGGGGAGAACACTGAAGCTTTCTTT
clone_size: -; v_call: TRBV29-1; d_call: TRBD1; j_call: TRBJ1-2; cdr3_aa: CSVGQGDHGYTF; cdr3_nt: TGCAGCGTTGGACAGGGGGACCATGGCTACACCTTC
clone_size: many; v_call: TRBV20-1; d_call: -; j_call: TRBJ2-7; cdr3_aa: CSARGSSYEQYF; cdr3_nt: TGCAGTGCTAGAGGGTCCTCCTACGAGCAGTACTTC
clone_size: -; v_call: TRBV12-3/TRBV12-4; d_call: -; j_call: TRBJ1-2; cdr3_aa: CASSPVGQHYGYTF; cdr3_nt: TGTGCCAGCAGTCCCGTAGGACAGCACTATGGCTACACCTTC
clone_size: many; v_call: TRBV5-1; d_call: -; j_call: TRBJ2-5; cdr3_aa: CASSPGGKETQYF; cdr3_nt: TGCGCCAGCAGCCCGGGGGGCAAAGAGACCCAGTACTTC
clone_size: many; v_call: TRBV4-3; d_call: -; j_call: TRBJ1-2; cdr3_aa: CASSQEESYGYTF; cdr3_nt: TGCGCCAGCAGCCAAGAGGAGTCCTATGGCTACACCTTC
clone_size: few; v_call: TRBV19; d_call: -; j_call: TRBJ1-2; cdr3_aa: CASSIVSASGTPTYGYTF; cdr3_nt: TGTGCCAGTAGTATAGTTTCCGCATCCGGGACACCCACCTATGGCTACACCTTC
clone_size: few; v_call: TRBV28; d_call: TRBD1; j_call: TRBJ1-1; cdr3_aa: CASSPQGALGDTEAFF; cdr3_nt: TGTGCCAGCAGTCCGCAGGGGGCGCTTGGGGACACTGAAGCTTTCTTT
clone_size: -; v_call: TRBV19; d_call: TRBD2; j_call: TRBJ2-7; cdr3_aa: CASSIRLAVGEQYF; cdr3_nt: TGTGCCAGTAGTATTAGACTAGCGGTCGGCGAGCAGTACTTC
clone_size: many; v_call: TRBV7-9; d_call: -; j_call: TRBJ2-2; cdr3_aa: CASSLDETGELFF; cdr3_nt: TGTGCCAGCAGCTTAGATGAGACCGGGGAGCTGTTTTTT
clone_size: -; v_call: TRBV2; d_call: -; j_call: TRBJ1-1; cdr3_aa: CASREVRGSTEAFF; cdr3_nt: TGTGCCAGCAGGGAAGTGCGGGGGAGCACTGAAGCTTTCTTT
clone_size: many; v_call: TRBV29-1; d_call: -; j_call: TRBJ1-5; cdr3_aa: CSVRTENQPQHF; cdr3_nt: TGCAGCGTTCGGACCGAGAATCAGCCCCAGCATTTT
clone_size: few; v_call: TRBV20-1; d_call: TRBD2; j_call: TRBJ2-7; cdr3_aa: CSARSRGMGAGVSYEQYF; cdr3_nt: TGCAGTGCTAGATCCCGTGGAATGGGAGCGGGAGTGTCTTACGAGCAGTACTTC
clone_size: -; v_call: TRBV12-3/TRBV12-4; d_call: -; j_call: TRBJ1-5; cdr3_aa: CASSLVSQSPQHF; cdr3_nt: TGTGCCAGCAGTTTAGTCAGCCAATCACCCCAGCATTTT
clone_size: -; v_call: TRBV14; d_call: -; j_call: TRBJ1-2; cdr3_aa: CASSQGWTDLTDYGYTF; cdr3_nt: TGTGCCAGCAGCCAAGGTTGGACAGATCTAACCGACTATGGCTACACCTTC
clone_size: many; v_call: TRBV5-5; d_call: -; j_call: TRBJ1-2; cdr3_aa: CASIDRNYGYTF; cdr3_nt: TGTGCCAGCATCGACAGGAACTATGGCTACACCTTC
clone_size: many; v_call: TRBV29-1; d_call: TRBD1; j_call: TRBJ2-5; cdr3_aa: CSVGQARGTQYF; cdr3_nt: TGCAGCGTGGGACAGGCGAGGGGGACCCAGTACTTC
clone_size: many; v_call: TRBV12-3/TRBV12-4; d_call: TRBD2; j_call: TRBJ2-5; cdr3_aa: CASSSLGLAGVETQYF; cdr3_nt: TGTGCCAGCAGTTCGCTAGGACTAGCGGGAGTGGAGACCCAGTACTTC
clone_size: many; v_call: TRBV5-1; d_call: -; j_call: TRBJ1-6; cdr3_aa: CASSLEGNLSPLHF; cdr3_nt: TGCGCCAGCAGCTTGGAGGGAAATCTTTCACCCCTCCACTTT
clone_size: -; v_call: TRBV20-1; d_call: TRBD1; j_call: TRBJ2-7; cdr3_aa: CSATFDRVYEQYF; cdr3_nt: TGCAGTGCTACCTTCGACAGGGTCTACGAGCAGTACTTC
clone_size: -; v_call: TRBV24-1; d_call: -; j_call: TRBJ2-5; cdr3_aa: CASSYIRGPPGQTQYF; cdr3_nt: TGTGCCAGCAGTTACATCAGGGGCCCGCCCGGTCAGACCCAGTACTTC
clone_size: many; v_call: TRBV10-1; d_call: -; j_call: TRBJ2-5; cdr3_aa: CASSEQLNFRETQYF; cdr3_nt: TGCGCCAGCAGTGAACAGCTAAATTTTCGGGAGACCCAGTACTTC
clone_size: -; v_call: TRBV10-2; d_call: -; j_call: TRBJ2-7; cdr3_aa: CATSTTYEQYF; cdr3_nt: TGCGCCACCTCTACCACCTACGAGCAGTACTTC
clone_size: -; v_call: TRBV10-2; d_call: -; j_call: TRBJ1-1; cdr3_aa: CASTNRDTEAFF; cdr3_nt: TGCGCCAGCACAAACAGGGACACTGAAGCTTTCTTT
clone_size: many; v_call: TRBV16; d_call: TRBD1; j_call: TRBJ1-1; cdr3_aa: CASSQGTGYTEAFF; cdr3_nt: TGTGCCAGCAGCCAAGGGACAGGGTACACTGAAGCTTTCTTT